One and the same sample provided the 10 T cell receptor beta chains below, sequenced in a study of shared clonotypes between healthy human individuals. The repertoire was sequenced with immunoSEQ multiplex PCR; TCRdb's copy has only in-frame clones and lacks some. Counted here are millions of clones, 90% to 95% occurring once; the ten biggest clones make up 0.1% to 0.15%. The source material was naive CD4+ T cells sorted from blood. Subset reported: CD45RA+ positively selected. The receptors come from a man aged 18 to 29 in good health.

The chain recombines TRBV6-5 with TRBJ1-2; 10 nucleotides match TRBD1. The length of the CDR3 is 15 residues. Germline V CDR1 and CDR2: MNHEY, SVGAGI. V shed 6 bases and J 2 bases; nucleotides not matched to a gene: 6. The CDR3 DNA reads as TGTGCCAGCAGGACGACGGACAGGGGGAACTATGGCTACACCTTC. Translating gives CASRTTDRGNYGYTF.

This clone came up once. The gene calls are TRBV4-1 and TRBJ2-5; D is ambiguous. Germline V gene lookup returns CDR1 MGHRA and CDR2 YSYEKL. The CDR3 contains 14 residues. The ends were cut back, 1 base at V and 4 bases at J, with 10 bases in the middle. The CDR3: CASSQAVGRETQYF. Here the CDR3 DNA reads TGCGCCAGCAGCCAAGCAGTGGGTCGAGAGACCCAGTACTTC.

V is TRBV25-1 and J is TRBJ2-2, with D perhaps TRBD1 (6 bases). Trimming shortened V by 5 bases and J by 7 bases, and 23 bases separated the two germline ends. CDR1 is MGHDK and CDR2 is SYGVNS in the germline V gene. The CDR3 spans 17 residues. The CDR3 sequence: CASSPMPPRTVNGELFF. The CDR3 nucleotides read TGTGCCAGCAGTCCTATGCCCCCCCGGACAGTTAACGGGGAGCTGTTTTTT.

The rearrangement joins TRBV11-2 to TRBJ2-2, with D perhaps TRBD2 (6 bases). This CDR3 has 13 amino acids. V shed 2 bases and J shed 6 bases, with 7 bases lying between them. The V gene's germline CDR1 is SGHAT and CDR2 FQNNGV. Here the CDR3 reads CASSLTSPGELFF. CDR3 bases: TGTGCCAGCAGCTTAACTAGCCCCGGGGAGCTGTTTTTT.

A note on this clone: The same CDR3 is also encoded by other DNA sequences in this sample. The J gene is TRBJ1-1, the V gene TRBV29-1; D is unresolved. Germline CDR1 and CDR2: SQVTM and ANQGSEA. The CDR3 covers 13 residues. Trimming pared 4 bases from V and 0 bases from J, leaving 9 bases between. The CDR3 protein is CSVGGQMNTEAFF. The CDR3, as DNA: TGCAGCGTTGGAGGGCAGATGAACACTGAAGCTTTCTTT.

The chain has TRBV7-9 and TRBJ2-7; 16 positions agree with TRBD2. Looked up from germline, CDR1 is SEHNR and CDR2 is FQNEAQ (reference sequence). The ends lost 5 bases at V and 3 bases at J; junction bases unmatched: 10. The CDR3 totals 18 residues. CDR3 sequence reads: CASSITGTSGRVLYEQYF. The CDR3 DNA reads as TGTGCCAGCAGCATCACCGGGACTAGCGGGAGGGTCCTCTACGAGCAGTACTTC.

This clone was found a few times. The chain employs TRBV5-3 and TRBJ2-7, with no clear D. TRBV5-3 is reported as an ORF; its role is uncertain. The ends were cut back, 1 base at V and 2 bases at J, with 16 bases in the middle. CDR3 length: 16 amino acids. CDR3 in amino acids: CARSLTPELLPYEQYF. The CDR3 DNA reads TGTGCCAGAAGCTTGACACCGGAGCTCCTACCCTACGAGCAGTACTTC.

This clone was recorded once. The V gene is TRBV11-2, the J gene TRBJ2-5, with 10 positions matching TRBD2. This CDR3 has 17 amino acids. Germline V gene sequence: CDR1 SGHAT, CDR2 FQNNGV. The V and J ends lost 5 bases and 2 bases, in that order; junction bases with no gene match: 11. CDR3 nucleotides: TGTGCCAGCAGCCTATCGCCTAGCGGGAGTAGTCAAGAGACCCAGTACTTC. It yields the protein CASSLSPSGSSQETQYF.

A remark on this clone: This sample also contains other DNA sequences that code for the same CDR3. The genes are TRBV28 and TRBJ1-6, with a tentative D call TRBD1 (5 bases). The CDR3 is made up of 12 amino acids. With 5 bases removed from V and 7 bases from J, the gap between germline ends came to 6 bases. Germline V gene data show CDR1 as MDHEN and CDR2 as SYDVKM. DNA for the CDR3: TGTGCCAGCAGTCAGGGCAATTCACCCCTCCACTTT. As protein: CASSQGNSPLHF.

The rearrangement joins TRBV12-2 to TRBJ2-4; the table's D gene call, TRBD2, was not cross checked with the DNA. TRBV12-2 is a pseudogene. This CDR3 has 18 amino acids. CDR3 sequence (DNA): TGTGCAAGTCGCTTAGTAGCTGGACTCCGCCTAGCCAAAAACATTCAGTACTTC. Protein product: CASRLVAGLRLAKNIQYF.